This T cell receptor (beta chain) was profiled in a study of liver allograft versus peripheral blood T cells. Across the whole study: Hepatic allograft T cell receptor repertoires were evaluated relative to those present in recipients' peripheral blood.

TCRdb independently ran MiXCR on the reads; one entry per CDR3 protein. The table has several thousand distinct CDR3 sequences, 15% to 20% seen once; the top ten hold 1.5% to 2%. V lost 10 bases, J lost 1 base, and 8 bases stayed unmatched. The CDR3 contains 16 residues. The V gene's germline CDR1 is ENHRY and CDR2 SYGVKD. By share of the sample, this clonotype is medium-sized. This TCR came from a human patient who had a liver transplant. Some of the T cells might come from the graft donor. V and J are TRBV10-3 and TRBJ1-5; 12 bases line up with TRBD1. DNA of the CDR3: TGTGCCACTTGGGACAGGGGGCCAGGGAGCAATCAGCCCCAGCATTTT. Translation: CATWDRGPGSNQPQHF.